These 9 T cell receptor beta chains originate from one sample sequenced in a study of CD8+CD57+ T cells in acquired aplastic anemia. Profiling of TCR beta VDJ combinations and CDR3 sequences used genomic DNA as template. TCRdb independently ran MiXCR on the reads; one entry per CDR3 protein. The table includes nearly 60,000 distinct CDR3 sequences, approximately 54% detected once. Before being chosen for sequencing, patients had shown CD8+CD57+ cell expansion by flow cytometry. The specimen sequenced was sorted CD4+, CD8+, or CD8+CD57+ T cells (not recorded which) from PBMCs. The receptors were gathered from a human donor with aplastic anemia.

The chain links TRBV9 to TRBJ2-1, with 8 nucleotides matching TRBD1. V lost 3 bases, J lost 4 bases, and 9 bases stayed unmatched. This CDR3 comprises 16 residues. Germline V lookup: CDR1 SGDLS, CDR2 YYNGEE. The CDR3 protein is CASSGRQGAWYNEQFF. The CDR3 DNA is TGTGCCAGCAGCGGGAGGCAGGGGGCATGGTACAATGAGCAGTTCTTC.

The rearrangement links TRBV24-1 to TRBJ2-2; TRBD1 aligns across 11 bases. V dropped 5 bases and J dropped 7; count of bases not matched to a gene: 17. The CDR3 runs to 19 residues. Looked up from germline, CDR1 is KGHDR and CDR2 is SFDVKD. DNA for the CDR3: TGTGCCACCAGTGCCACCAGTGATCCTAGGACAGGGGGCATCGGGGAGCTGTTTTTT. Translating gives CATSATSDPRTGGIGELFF.

The chain recombines TRBV27 with TRBJ2-5, with TRBD2 matching 7 bases. J lost 7 bases, V lost 0 bases, and 11 bases had no gene match. The CDR3 runs 16 residues. Germline CDR1 MNHEY, CDR2 SMNVEV (reference sequence). The CDR3 reads CASSLSSSGGHRTQYF. In nucleotides, the CDR3 is TGTGCCAGCAGTTTATCCTCTAGCGGAGGACATAGGACCCAGTACTTC.

The chain uses TRBV24-1 and TRBJ2-3; 7 bases are shared with TRBD1. The length of the CDR3 is 15 residues. Germline loops: CDR1 KGHDR, CDR2 SFDVKD. V lost 7 bases to trimming and J lost 0 bases; unmatched junction nucleotides: 6. The CDR3 loop is CATSRGQTSTDTQYF. The CDR3 coding sequence is TGTGCCACCAGCCGGGGACAGACTAGCACAGATACGCAGTATTTT.

V is TRBV7-2 and J is TRBJ1-6; TRBD1 matches at 8 bases. The CDR3 loop spans 14 amino acids. Germline V gives CDR1 SGHTA, CDR2 FQGNSA. V trimming: 8 bases; J trimming: 10 bases; junction bases outside the gene matches: 10. The CDR3 is CASGLDRGNSPLHF. CDR3 DNA: TGTGCCAGCGGGTTAGACAGGGGAAACTCACCCCTCCACTTT.

The rearrangement links TRBV20-1 to TRBJ2-7; 10 positions agree with TRBD2. CDR3 size: 16 residues. Germline values: CDR1 DFQATT, CDR2 SNEGSKA (reference sequence). The ends lost 6 bases at V and 3 bases at J; junction bases unmatched: 14. The CDR3 spells CSASSAGLAENYEQYV. CDR3 nucleotides: TGCAGTGCCAGCAGCGCCGGACTAGCGGAGAACTACGAGCAGTACGTC.

This clonotype was seen repeatedly, ten times or more. The chain is built from TRBV20-1 and TRBJ2-5; 8 nucleotides agree with TRBD2. CDR3 size: 19 residues. Germline trimming cut 3 bases from V and 2 bases from J; bases unmatched to any gene: 20. Germline assignment: CDR1 DFQATT and CDR2 SNEGSKA (reference sequence). CDR3 in amino acids: CSASPERGTLEGLQETQYF. The CDR3 DNA follows: TGCAGTGCTAGTCCCGAGCGGGGGACTCTTGAGGGGTTACAAGAGACCCAGTACTTC.

This clonotype has just a few counts. V usage is TRBV6-5 and J usage is TRBJ1-6; 8 positions agree with TRBD1. In germline, CDR1 is MNHEY, CDR2 SVGAGI. Germline trimming cut 5 bases from V and 10 bases from J; bases unmatched to any gene: 4. The CDR3 extends over 13 amino acids. The CDR3 DNA reads TGTGCCAGCAGTCACAGGGGGAACTCACCCCTCCACTTT. Its translation is CASSHRGNSPLHF.

The chain recombines TRBV15 with TRBJ1-1; no reliable D call. CDR1 is LNHNV, CDR2 YYDKDF, per germline (reference sequence). V was pared by 0 bases and J by 7 bases, with 9 bases between. The CDR3 spans 13 residues. In nucleotides, the CDR3 is TGTGCCACCAGCAGAGATCGTTGGGTTGAAGCTTTCTTT. Amino acids: CATSRDRWVEAFF. Full variable domain (rest looked up from reference TRBV15 and TRBJ1-1): DAMVIQNPRYQVTQFGKPVTLSCSQTLNHNVMYWYQQKSSQAPKLLFHYYDKDFNNEADTPDNFQSRRPNTSFCFLDIRSPGLGDTAMYLCATSRDRWVEAFFGQGTRLTVV.